The sequence of this TCR beta chain was determined in a study of beta chain features in type 1 diabetes. Germline loops: CDR1 SGHTA, CDR2 FQGNSA. CDR3 length: 15 residues. Trimming stripped 3 bases from V and 5 bases from J, with 15 bases between. The table lists this clone with a few counts. Its antigen is not identified. The study reverse transcribed the entire isolated RNA, so it sequenced expressed TCRB transcripts. Method: immunoSEQ multiplex PCR; TCRdb's copy keeps in-frame clones and lacks some. The sample shows 900,000 or so clones, 15% to 20% of them seen only once. Broader study findings: Moderately but significantly shorter TCRB CDR3s were found in Type 1 diabetes patients in all four CD4+ subsets.

This chain links TRBV7-2 with TRBJ2-3; D might be TRBD2 (5 bases). The source of this sequence is a woman aged 18-35 years in good health. Sequencing was done on a sample of naive CD4+ T cells from blood. The CDR3 coding sequence is TGTGCCAGCAGCTTGTGGATAGCGAAAATAGATACGCAGTATTTT. This translates into CASSLWIAKIDTQYF.